This T cell receptor (beta chain) was obtained from a study of T-cell reconstitution after alpha-beta-depleted transplantation in children. General observations from the study: From newly produced T cells came most of the T-cell counts and diversity one year after transplant. Some patients showed high day-60 TCRbeta diversity, which derived from surviving recipient T cells and thymic progenitors.

At least ten counts were recorded for this clonotype. Its antigen is still unknown. Unique molecular identifiers were built into the TCRbeta library. TCRdb re-called the PCR reads with MiXCR, one entry per CDR3 protein. Seen here are roughly 670,000 distinct CDR3 sequences, roughly 14% observed once, and the top ten hold about 0.79%. V lost 6 bases and J 2 bases, leaving 18 bases between the germline ends. The CDR3 contains 16 residues. This chain connects TRBV12-3 or TRBV12-4 to TRBJ2-3; the D is unclear. The source material was PBMCs, sampled before TCRalphabeta/CD19-depleted stem cell transplant. The receptor's source is a girl between 2 and 10 years old with congenital amegakaryocytic thrombocytopenia, due to receive a stem cell transplant. The CDR3 here is CASRVYPSGVTDTQYF. CDR3 DNA sequence: TGTGCCAGCAGAGTTTACCCAAGTGGGGTCACAGATACGCAGTATTTT.